These 2 T cell receptor beta chains share one sample of origin, sequenced in a study of cytomegalovirus exposure and HLA in healthy donors. The primer mix had 60 Vbeta and 13 Jbeta primers. Assay: immunoSEQ multiplex PCR; the TCRdb copy retains only in-frame clones and omits some. Of approximately 90,000 clones listed, approximately 76% are singletons. Sequenced input: PBMCs. These receptor sequences come from a male donor in good health and CMV-seronegative.

This rearrangement joins TRBV5-1 to TRBJ1-1; 8 nucleotides agree with TRBD1. The J segment lost 1 base and the V segment lost 3 bases, leaving 2 bases of the junction unmatched. In germline, CDR1 is SGHRS, CDR2 YFSETQ. The length of the CDR3 is 14 residues. CDR3 DNA: TGCGCCAGCAGCTGGGACAGGACGAACACTGAAGCTTTCTTT. This codes for CASSWDRTNTEAFF. The full variable domain, completed using reference TRBV5-1 and TRBJ1-1, is KAGVTQTPRYLIKTRGQQVTLSCSPISGHRSVSWYQQTPGQGLQFLFEYFSETQRNKGNFPGRFSGRQFSNSRSEMNVSTLELGDSALYLCASSWDRTNTEAFFGQGTRLTVV.

V usage is TRBV7-2 and J usage is TRBJ2-5, with a tentative D call TRBD1 (6 bases). Looked up from germline, CDR1 is SGHTA and CDR2 is FQGNSA. V lost 5 bases and J lost 2, with 15 bases in between. This CDR3 is built from 15 residues. CDR3 DNA sequence: TGTGCCAGCAGCCCCCGGCCGCAGGGGCAAGAGACCCAGTACTTC. This translates into CASSPRPQGQETQYF. Together with reference TRBV7-2 and TRBJ2-5, the CDR3 gives the full variable domain: GAGVSQSPSNKVTEKGKDVELRCDPISGHTALYWYRQSLGQGLEFLIYFQGNSAPDKSGLPSDRFSAERTGGSVSTLTIQRTQQEDSAVYLCASSPRPQGQETQYFGPGTRLLVL.